A single T cell receptor beta chain is shown here with its context. What it binds is unknown. The Oncomine TCR Beta short-read assay was applied to DNA of cultured CD4+ T cells. TCRdb re-derived calls from the PCR reads in MiXCR, one entry per CDR3 protein. This table holds approximately 23,000 distinct CDR3 sequences, roughly 52% found once. This specimen belongs to a study of vaccination and CD4 T cells after COVID-19. Germline CDR1 is DFQATT and CDR2 is SNEGSKA (reference sequence). This CDR3 contains 14 residues. V gave up 5 bases and J gave up 8 bases; unmatched junction bases: 11. Treatment noted: 10-day PBMC culture with coronavirus spike peptide pools or control peptides (ViraFEST assay).

This specimen consisted of CD4+ T cells from blood, cultured in vitro, obtained before SARS-CoV-2 vaccination. V usage is TRBV20-1 and J usage is TRBJ1-4, with TRBD1 matching 7 bases. The receptor's source is a human donor who received a COVID-19 vaccine. The DNA of the CDR3 is TGCAGTGCTGCCCAGGGGGGAATCCGGGAAAAACTGTTTTTT. Translation gives CSAAQGGIREKLFF.